This T cell receptor beta chain was captured by sequencing in a study of cytomegalovirus exposure and HLA in healthy donors. Study outcomes and limitations: Fewer N-insertions (relative to the approximately 700-donor mean) were reportedly seen in an Asian-associated ancestry cluster in a later analysis. Researchers catalogued roughly 150 TCR beta chains as cytomegalovirus-associated.

Comment on this clone: No antigen is known for it.

The study ran its PCR with 60 Vbeta and 13 Jbeta primers. Repertoires were generated with immunoSEQ multiplex PCR, while TCRdb's copy carries only in-frame clones and drops some. This sample has roughly 130,000 clones, with about 8.5% found just once. Material for sequencing was PBMCs. This sequence originates from a middle-aged man in good health and CMV-seronegative.

The DNA of the CDR3 is TGTGCCAGCTCACCAAGGACAGGGGAAAGGGAGACCCAGTACTTC. Encoded protein: CASSPRTGERETQYF. This chain uses TRBV18 with TRBJ2-5; 9 bases align to TRBD1. In germline, CDR1 is KGHSH, CDR2 LQKENI. Unmatched junction bases numbered 6, after V lost 2 bases and J lost 5 bases. This CDR3 region has 15 residues.